In this sample, the clone carrying this T cell receptor (beta chain) turned up a few times. Its antigen remains unknown. Stated treatment: roughly 10-day PBMC culture with coronavirus spike peptide pools or control peptides (ViraFEST assay). Germline V gene sequence: CDR1 SEHNR, CDR2 FQNEAQ (reference sequence). The germline V and J ends were trimmed by 4 bases and 1 base, with 10 bases remaining between them. The CDR3 sequence is 14 residues long. The data originate from a study of vaccination and CD4 T cells after COVID-19. Sequenced with the Oncomine TCR Beta short-read assay was DNA taken from cultured CD4+ T cells. TCRdb independently ran MiXCR on the PCR reads; one entry per CDR3 protein. This sample has some 25,000 distinct CDR3 sequences, with less than 65% found just once.

This TCR came from a human donor who had recovered from COVID-19. Sequencing was performed on CD4+ T cells from blood, cultured in vitro. The chain uses TRBV7-9 and TRBJ2-5; D unresolved. In nucleotides, the CDR3 is TGTGCCAGCAGCTCCTCCGGCCTCCAAGAGACCCAGTACTTC. Residues: CASSSSGLQETQYF.